What follows describes a single T cell receptor beta chain. The sample comes from a study of T cell responses to AZD1222 COVID-19 vaccine. Whole-study context: Second-dose intervals of approximately 4 or approximately 12 weeks were pooled.

The CDR3 has 16 residues. Trimming removed 2 bases from V and 0 bases from J, with 13 bases in between. Germline assignment: CDR1 MNHNS and CDR2 SASEGT. Generated by immunoSEQ multiplex PCR, the TCRdb table keeps only in-frame clones and is missing some. The data hold roughly 150,000 clones, with 85% to 95% observed a single time. The source material was peripheral blood, sampled on day 0 of AZD1222 vaccination. The V call is TRBV6-1, the J call TRBJ1-1, with D perhaps matching TRBD1 (5 bases). This receptor was obtained from an adult in good health. CDR3 sequence: CASSESDSLMNTEAFF. The CDR3 region has the DNA TGTGCCAGCAGTGAATCAGACAGCCTGATGAACACTGAAGCTTTCTTT.